Detailed here is one T cell receptor (beta chain). These data belong to a study of blood T cell repertoires in COVID-19. Across the study: From T cells, B-cell-depleted T cells, or PBMCs came the material, which was cDNA or gDNA.

In the study's own analysis: Reference gene primers were amplified, and this amplification served to estimate nucleated cell counts. Produced via immunoSEQ multiplex PCR; TCRdb's table is partial and in-frame only. Clone size and V and J calls were adopted from that table, with D and trimming inferred from the DNA. The data contain over 45,000 clones, about three quarters of them singletons. CDR1 and CDR2 from the germline V gene are LNHDA and SQIVND (reference sequence). V shed 7 bases and J shed 8 bases, with 15 bases lying between them. This CDR3 has 13 amino acids. This clonotype originated in a human donor with active or convalescent COVID-19. The donor label of this sample is uncertain. The rearrangement uses TRBV19 and TRBJ1-5; possibly TRBD1 for D (6 bases). Sequencing used peripheral blood. CDR3 protein: CASTLQGREPQHF. The CDR3 nucleotides read TGTGCCAGTACCCTACAGGGAAGGGAGCCCCAGCATTTT.